This passage covers 10 T cell receptor beta chains from one sample sequenced in a study of T cell repertoires in cytomegalovirus infection. One entry per CDR3 protein, called by TCRdb with MiXCR from the reads. The sample gives roughly 150,000 distinct CDR3 sequences, roughly a quarter of which show up once; around 9.9% is in the top ten. Input material: PBMCs. These receptors all stem from a human donor in good health (CMV status not recorded). Some clones in this sample may be carry-over from other donors' samples.

The J gene is TRBJ2-7, the V gene TRBV6-6; D gene ambiguous. Germline CDR1 reads MNHNY; CDR2 reads SVGAGI (reference sequence). Trimming left V 0 bases short and J 3 bases short, with 3 bases between. The CDR3 is 12 residues long. Here the CDR3 reads CASSYSDYEQYF. CDR3 nucleotide sequence: TGTGCCAGCAGTTACTCGGACTACGAGCAGTACTTC.

This clonotype was seen repeatedly, ten times or more. The chain is built from TRBV12-3 or TRBV12-4 and TRBJ2-7; D remains ambiguous. The V end was cut by 8 bases, the J end by 3 bases, with 26 bases between. This CDR3 contains 17 residues. This chain's CDR3 is CASDPAYPLDGYYEQYF. DNA for the CDR3: TGTGCCAGCGACCCGGCTTACCCCCTCGACGGTTACTACGAGCAGTACTTC.

The chain links TRBV24-1 to TRBJ2-1; 11 nucleotides align to TRBD2. Looked up from germline, CDR1 is KGHDR and CDR2 is SFDVKD. J gave up 7 bases and V 5 bases, and 9 bases lay outside the gene matches. The CDR3 runs to 16 residues. CDR3 protein: CATSGISGRAPNEQFF. CDR3 nucleotides: TGTGCCACCAGTGGTATTAGCGGGAGGGCCCCGAATGAGCAGTTCTTC.

As for this clonotype: This may come from a read error, since a much larger clone is one base off. The chain links TRBV6-5 to TRBJ2-1, with D perhaps matching TRBD2 (6 bases). The germline V gene has CDR1 MNHEY and CDR2 SVGAGI. The CDR3 has 14 residues. Trimming left V 4 bases short and J 8 bases short, with 15 bases between. The DNA for the CDR3 is TGTGCCAGCAGTTTCCTAGAGACTAGTTATGAGCAGTTCTTC. This translates into CASSFLETSYEQFF.

The V and J genes are TRBV20-1 and TRBJ2-3; 10 bases line up with TRBD2. The junction had 5 bases not matched to a gene; V was cut back by 2 bases and J by 3 bases. The V gene's germline CDR1 is DFQATT and CDR2 SNEGSKA (reference sequence). The CDR3 runs to 15 residues. Here the CDR3 reads CSARNLAGVTDTQYF. CDR3 bases: TGCAGTGCTAGAAACCTAGCGGGGGTTACAGATACGCAGTATTTT.

This clonotype came up a few times. The gene calls are TRBV12-3 or TRBV12-4 and TRBJ2-1, with D hard to call. Trimming left V 6 bases short and J 7 bases short, with 13 bases between. CDR3 size: 13 residues. Here the CDR3 reads CASRESSTNEQFF. The DNA of the CDR3 is TGTGCCAGCAGGGAATCTAGTACGAATGAGCAGTTCTTC.

In this sample, this clonotype turned up many times. This chain connects TRBV7-2 to TRBJ2-7, with D uncertain. This CDR3 has 15 amino acids. CDR1 SGHTA and CDR2 FQGNSA come from the germline V gene. V was trimmed by 5 bases and J by 1 base, leaving 15 bases between them. In DNA, the CDR3 is TGTGCCAGCAGCCCCCGGCCCGTCTCTTCCTACGAGCAGTACTTC. It encodes CASSPRPVSSYEQYF.

This clonotype was seen more than once but under ten times. This chain uses TRBV30 with TRBJ2-5, with D possibly being TRBD1 or TRBD2 (5 bases each). This CDR3 has 13 residues. The germline CDR1 and CDR2 sequences are GTSNPN and SVGIG (reference sequence). V lost 1 base and J lost 2, with 8 bases in between. In nucleotides, the CDR3 is TGTGCCTGGAGTGCCGGGACGCAAGAGACCCAGTACTTC. Its translation is CAWSAGTQETQYF.

This clonotype came up a few times. The gene calls are TRBV20-1 and TRBJ2-1; 9 nucleotides match TRBD2. V shed 3 bases and J 1 base; nucleotides not matched to a gene: 4. The CDR3 has 15 residues. Looked up from germline, CDR1 is DFQATT and CDR2 is SNEGSKA (reference sequence). The CDR3 here is CSARGRGGSYNEQFF. The CDR3 DNA sequence: TGCAGTGCTAGGGGGCGGGGGGGTTCCTACAATGAGCAGTTCTTC.

Notes on this clonotype: This likely comes from a read error, as the CDR3 has no conserved phenylalanine or tryptophan at its end. The V gene is TRBV5-5, the J gene TRBJ2-1; 15 bases fit TRBD2. Germline V gene lookup returns CDR1 SGHKS and CDR2 YYEKEE (reference sequence). This CDR3 is built from 16 residues. V lost 5 bases and J lost 10; bases outside the gene matches: 10. DNA for the CDR3: TGTGCCAGCAGTGGAGGACTAGCGGGGGGGCAAGGGGAGCAGTTCTGT. Its protein product is CASSGGLAGGQGEQFC.